This TCR beta chain appears in the sequencing data of a study of CD8 T cells in ankylosing spondylitis. Study outcomes and limitations: Characteristic, it appeared, of ankylosing spondylitis blood was a TCR beta motif of eight highly homologous variants.

Looked up from germline, CDR1 is LGHDT and CDR2 is YNNKEL (reference sequence). There are 12 residues in the CDR3. Trimming pared 1 base from V and 5 bases from J, leaving 5 bases between. The table lists this clonotype with many counts. Its antigen is undetermined. Libraries of TCR beta came from quantitative 5'-RACE with molecular barcodes. TCRdb independently ran MiXCR on the 5' RACE reads; one entry per CDR3 protein. The sample consists of more than 150,000 distinct CDR3 sequences, around a sixth of them appearing once. The chain recombines TRBV3-1 with TRBJ1-2; D is unclear. The sample comprised blood, either unsorted or a sorted T cell fraction (not recorded which). This TCR came from a male donor under 35 with ankylosing spondylitis or in good health (not recorded which). The CDR3 protein is CASSQAQYGYTF. The CDR3 DNA reads as TGTGCCAGCAGCCAAGCACAGTATGGCTACACCTTC.